Below, 18 T cell receptor beta chains from the same sample are listed, as sequenced in a study of blood T cell repertoires in COVID-19. Measured with immunoSEQ multiplex PCR; TCRdb has only the in-frame clones, and not every one. The sample consists of roughly 200,000 clones, about 88% of them appearing once. Source material: peripheral blood. All receptors derive from an older man with acute or convalescent COVID-19.

CDR3 sequence (DNA): TGTGCCAGCAGCTCCGGACTAGCGGGAGGTCCCCCCTACGAGCAGTACTTC. It specifies CASSSGLAGGPPYEQYF. The V gene is TRBV7-6, the J gene TRBJ2-7; 14 nucleotides agree with TRBD2. Germline CDR1 SGHVS, CDR2 FNYEAQ. This CDR3 spans 17 amino acids. With 4 bases clipped from V and 2 bases from J, the junction kept 7 bases outside the gene matches.

This chain uses TRBV10-3 with TRBJ2-3; the match to TRBD2 covers 9 bases. In germline, CDR1 is ENHRY, CDR2 SYGVKD. The CDR3 runs to 15 residues. After removal of 3 bases from V and 1 base from J, the junction contained 2 bases not matched to a gene. The CDR3 sequence: CAISERTSGTDTQYF. CDR3 nucleotide sequence: TGTGCCATCAGTGAAAGGACTAGCGGCACAGATACGCAGTATTTT.

This chain uses TRBV7-2 with TRBJ2-1; 16 bases align to TRBD2. This CDR3 comprises 19 residues. Looked up from germline, CDR1 is SGHTA and CDR2 is FQGNSA. The junction had 14 bases not matched to a gene; V was cut back by 4 bases and J by 8 bases. The CDR3 bases are TGTGCCAGCAGCTACCAAGTCGGGACTAGCGGGAGGGCCAGATATGAGCAGTTCTTC. Translated: CASSYQVGTSGRARYEQFF.

This chain links TRBV10-1 with TRBJ2-1, with 8 bases matching TRBD1. Germline V CDR1 and CDR2: WNHNN, SYGVQD (reference sequence). V was pared by 6 bases and J by 5 bases, with 12 bases of the junction left unmatched. The CDR3 contains 16 residues. The CDR3 sequence is CASSAVDRGHHNEQFF. CDR3 nucleotide sequence: TGCGCCAGCAGCGCCGTAGACAGGGGACACCACAATGAGCAGTTCTTC.

CDR3 residues: CASSPGNQPQHF. CDR3 nucleotide sequence: TGTGCCAGCAGTCCCGGGAATCAGCCCCAGCATTTT. The rearrangement joins TRBV12-3 or TRBV12-4 to TRBJ1-5; D remains unclear. Trimming took 5 bases from V and 4 from J, leaving 6 bases between them. The CDR3 is made up of 12 amino acids.

V usage is TRBV3-1 (or the pseudogene TRBV3-2) and J usage is TRBJ2-7, with 11 bases matching TRBD2. Germline CDR1 LGHDT, CDR2 YNNKEL (reference sequence). The CDR3 extends over 15 amino acids. The V and J ends lost 5 bases and 3 bases, in that order; junction bases with no gene match: 6. For the CDR3, the DNA is TGTGCCAGCAGCAGAACACTAGCGGGAGACTACGAGCAGTACTTC. It encodes CASSRTLAGDYEQYF.

V and J are TRBV12-3 or TRBV12-4 and TRBJ2-5; D might be TRBD1 (5 bases). Trimming left V 11 bases short and J 4 bases short, with 17 bases between. The CDR3 length is 13 residues. The CDR3 DNA sequence: TGTGCCGTGGGCAGGGTGCATGGAGAGACCCAGTACTTC. Encoded protein: CAVGRVHGETQYF.

In this sample, this clone turned up a few times. V gene TRBV7-9 combines with J gene TRBJ1-1; maybe TRBD1 (6 bases). V was clipped by 3 bases and J by 4 bases, with 9 bases between them. The CDR3 contains 13 residues. Germline V lookup: CDR1 SEHNR, CDR2 FQNEAQ (reference sequence). CDR3 nucleotides: TGTGCCAGCAGCTTTGAACAGGGCACTGAAGCTTTCTTT. This translates into CASSFEQGTEAFF.

The genes are TRBV5-4 and TRBJ2-1; 15 nucleotides line up with TRBD2. The CDR3 runs 15 residues. V gave up 4 bases and J gave up 8 bases; unmatched junction bases: 4. The V gene's germline CDR1 is SGHNT and CDR2 YYREEE (reference sequence). The CDR3 region is CASSARTSGRDEQFF. The CDR3 DNA follows: TGTGCCAGCAGCGCACGGACTAGCGGGAGGGATGAGCAGTTCTTC.

CDR3 sequence: CASPGRGDMNTEAFF. In DNA form, the CDR3 reads TGTGCCAGCCCGGGGAGGGGCGATATGAACACTGAAGCTTTCTTT. The chain joins TRBV21-1 to TRBJ1-1. TRBV21-1 is assigned pseudogene status. CDR3 size: 15 residues.

This rearrangement joins TRBV19 to TRBJ1-6; the D gene is possibly TRBD1 (5 bases). CDR1 and CDR2 (germline): LNHDA, SQIVND (reference sequence). Trimming pared 5 bases from V and 8 bases from J, leaving 10 bases between. The CDR3 has 13 amino acids. CDR3 region: CASSGAGDSPLHF. CDR3 nucleotide sequence: TGTGCCAGTAGTGGGGCAGGTGATTCACCCCTCCACTTT.

This chain connects TRBV20-1 to TRBJ2-1, with 7 bases fitting TRBD2. This CDR3 comprises 14 residues. J was trimmed by 8 bases and V by 6 bases; bases with no gene match: 13. In germline, CDR1 is DFQATT, CDR2 SNEGSKA (reference sequence). The CDR3 spells CSASPGTTSDEQFF. CDR3 sequence (DNA): TGCAGTGCCAGTCCGGGGACTACTTCCGATGAGCAGTTCTTC.

The V gene is TRBV19, the J gene TRBJ1-5; 8 positions match TRBD1. V lost 8 bases and J lost 0; bases outside the gene matches: 6. This CDR3 region has 15 residues. Germline CDR1 and CDR2: LNHDA and SQIVND (reference sequence). CDR3 region: CASDRGGYSNQPQHF. As DNA, the CDR3 is TGTGCCAGTGACAGGGGAGGGTATAGCAATCAGCCCCAGCATTTT.

The chain carries TRBV28 and TRBJ1-5, with 10 bases that match TRBD1. The CDR3 extends over 21 amino acids. Germline V gene sequence: CDR1 MDHEN, CDR2 SYDVKM. With 5 bases clipped from V and 2 bases from J, the junction kept 21 bases outside the gene matches. The CDR3 sequence: CASSGDPFEGQGLIGNQPQHF. CDR3 in DNA: TGTGCCAGCAGTGGCGACCCTTTCGAGGGACAGGGGTTGATTGGCAATCAGCCCCAGCATTTT.

J is TRBJ1-2 and V is TRBV7-2; possibly TRBD1 for D (6 bases). This CDR3 has 13 residues. V was cut by 4 bases and J by 8 bases, with 14 bases left in between. Looked up from germline, CDR1 is SGHTA and CDR2 is FQGNSA. CDR3 protein: CASSYQQGSGYTF. In DNA form, the CDR3 reads TGTGCCAGCAGCTATCAACAGGGTTCGGGCTACACCTTC. Drawing the rest from reference TRBV7-2 and TRBJ1-2, the complete variable domain is GAGVSQSPSNKVTEKGKDVELRCDPISGHTALYWYRQSLGQGLEFLIYFQGNSAPDKSGLPSDRFSAERTGGSVSTLTIQRTQQEDSAVYLCASSYQQGSGYTFGSGTRLTVV.

The rearrangement joins TRBV29-1 to TRBJ1-4, with D maybe TRBD1 (5 bases). There are 14 residues in the CDR3. Germline CDR1 SQVTM, CDR2 ANQGSEA. With 4 bases removed from V and 1 base from J, the gap between germline ends came to 10 bases. CDR3 amino acids: CSVGRGRTNEKLFF. DNA of the CDR3: TGCAGCGTTGGGCGGGGGAGAACTAATGAAAAACTGTTTTTT.

The rearrangement links TRBV19 to TRBJ1-1, with D possibly TRBD1 on 5 matching bases. The CDR3 has 16 residues. The germline V gene encodes CDR1 LNHDA and CDR2 SQIVND (reference sequence). V was pared by 3 bases and J by 1 base, with 15 bases between. The CDR3 region is CASSIESRTPNTEAFF. The CDR3 DNA reads TGTGCCAGTAGTATCGAATCGCGGACACCGAACACTGAAGCTTTCTTT.

In nucleotides, the CDR3 is TGTGCCAGCAGTCGGGATTTGAACAGCAATGAGCAGTTCTTC. The encoded protein is CASSRDLNSNEQFF. The V call is TRBV2, the J call TRBJ2-1; weak D call: TRBD2 (5 bases). The CDR3 spans 14 residues. From germline, CDR1 is SNHLY and CDR2 FYNNEI. Trimming removed 5 bases at V and 6 bases at J, with 14 bases between.